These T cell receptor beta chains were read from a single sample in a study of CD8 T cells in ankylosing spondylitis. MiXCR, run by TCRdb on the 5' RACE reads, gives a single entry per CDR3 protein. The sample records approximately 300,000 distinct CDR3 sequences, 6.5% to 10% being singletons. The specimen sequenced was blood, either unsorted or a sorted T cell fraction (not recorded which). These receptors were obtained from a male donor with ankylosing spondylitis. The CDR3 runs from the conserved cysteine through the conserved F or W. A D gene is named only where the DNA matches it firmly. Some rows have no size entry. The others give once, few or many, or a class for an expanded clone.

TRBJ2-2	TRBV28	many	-	CASSPRVPGELFF	TGTGCCAGCAGCCCCAGGGTCCCCGGGGAGCTGTTTTTT
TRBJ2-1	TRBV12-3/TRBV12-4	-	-	CASRGAGDRHEQFF	TGTGCCAGCAGAGGGGCAGGAGATCGTCATGAGCAGTTCTTC
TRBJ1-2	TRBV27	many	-	CASSTRVDYGYTF	TGTGCCAGCAGTACCAGGGTAGACTATGGCTACACCTTC
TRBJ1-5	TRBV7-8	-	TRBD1	CASSLGDRDGYSNQPQHF	TGTGCCAGCAGCTTAGGGGACAGGGACGGGTATAGCAATCAGCCCCAGCATTTT
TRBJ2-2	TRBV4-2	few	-	CASSQIAVNTGELFF	TGTGCCAGCAGCCAAATAGCGGTGAACACCGGGGAGCTGTTTTTT
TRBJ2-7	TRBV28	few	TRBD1	CASGAGTGESIHLYEQYF	TGTGCCAGCGGAGCCGGGACAGGGGAGAGTATTCACCTATACGAGCAGTACTTC
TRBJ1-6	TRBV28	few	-	CASRDSINSPLHF	TGTGCCAGCAGAGACAGTATTAATTCACCCCTCCACTTT
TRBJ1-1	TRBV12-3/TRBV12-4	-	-	CASRTGSGTEAFF	TGTGCCAGCAGAACAGGGTCAGGCACTGAAGCTTTCTTT
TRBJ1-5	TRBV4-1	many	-	CASSQDGGIGNQPQHF	TGCGCCAGCAGCCAAGATGGCGGGATAGGCAATCAGCCCCAGCATTTT
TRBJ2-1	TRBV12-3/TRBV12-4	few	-	CASVGLYNEQFF	TGTGCCTCTGTCGGGCTCTACAATGAGCAGTTCTTC
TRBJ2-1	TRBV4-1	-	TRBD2	CASSQGRLAGAYNEQFF	TGCGCCAGCAGCCAAGGGAGGCTCGCGGGAGCTTACAATGAGCAGTTCTTC
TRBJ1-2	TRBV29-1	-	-	CSVVKGNYGYTF	TGCAGCGTTGTAAAGGGGAACTATGGCTACACCTTC
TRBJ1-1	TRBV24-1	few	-	CATRRDTATEAFF	TGTGCCACCAGAAGAGACACGGCAACTGAAGCTTTCTTT
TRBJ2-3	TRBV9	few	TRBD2	CASSVGGGGTDTQYF	TGTGCCAGCAGCGTAGGCGGGGGGGGCACAGATACGCAGTATTTT
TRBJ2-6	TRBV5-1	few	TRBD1	CASTGQASGANVLTF	TGCGCCAGCACAGGACAGGCATCTGGGGCCAACGTCCTGACTTTC
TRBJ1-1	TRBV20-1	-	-	CSAMETEAFF	TGCAGTGCTATGGAGACTGAAGCTTTCTTT
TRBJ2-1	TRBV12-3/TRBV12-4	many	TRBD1	CASSPYLTGVVNEQFF	TGTGCCAGCAGTCCTTACCTAACAGGGGTGGTCAATGAGCAGTTCTTC
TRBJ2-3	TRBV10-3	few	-	CAISESGKTSTDTQYF	TGTGCCATCAGTGAGTCGGGGAAAACTAGCACAGATACGCAGTATTTT
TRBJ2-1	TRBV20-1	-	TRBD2	CSALGQIAGDPAGNKQFF	TGCAGTGCCCTCGGACAGATAGCGGGAGACCCGGCGGGAAATAAGCAGTTCTTC
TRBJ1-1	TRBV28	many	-	CASRENTEAFF	TGTGCCAGCAGAGAGAACACTGAAGCTTTCTTT
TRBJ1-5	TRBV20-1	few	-	CSAGGRFYSNQPQHF	TGCAGTGCCGGAGGCCGGTTCTATAGCAATCAGCCCCAGCATTTT
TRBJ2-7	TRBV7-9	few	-	CASSLWTKGSYEQYF	TGTGCCAGCAGCTTATGGACCAAGGGATCCTACGAGCAGTACTTC
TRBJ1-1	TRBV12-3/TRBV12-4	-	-	CASSQQLNTEAFF	TGTGCCAGCAGCCAACAATTGAACACTGAAGCTTTCTTT
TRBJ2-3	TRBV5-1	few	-	CASSLGKQGNTDTQYF	TGCGCCAGCAGCTTGGGAAAACAGGGAAACACAGATACGCAGTATTTT
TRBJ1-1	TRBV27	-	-	CASSRNREGEAFF	TGTGCCAGCAGTAGGAACAGGGAAGGGGAAGCTTTCTTT
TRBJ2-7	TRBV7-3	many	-	CASSQTGLDEQYF	TGTGCCAGCAGCCAGACAGGTCTTGATGAGCAGTACTTC
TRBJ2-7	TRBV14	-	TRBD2	CASSQRAGGISYEQYF	TGTGCCAGCAGCCAACGAGCGGGAGGAATATCCTACGAGCAGTACTTC
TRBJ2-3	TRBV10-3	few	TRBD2	CAISVGTRFTDTQYF	TGTGCCATCAGTGTGGGGACTAGATTCACAGATACGCAGTATTTT
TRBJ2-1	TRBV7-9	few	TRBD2	CASSLRSGSSYNEQFF	TGTGCCAGCAGCTTACGTAGCGGGAGCTCCTACAATGAGCAGTTCTTC